This T cell receptor beta chain is drawn from a study of cytomegalovirus exposure and HLA in healthy donors. Germline values: CDR1 SGHVS, CDR2 FNYEAQ. V lost 5 bases and J lost 6; bases outside the gene matches: 11. This CDR3 is 15 amino acids long. Healthy bone marrow donors made up the donors. PCR employed 60 Vbeta and 13 Jbeta primers. Assay used: immunoSEQ multiplex PCR; TCRdb lists only in-frame clones, some missing. The table includes some 190,000 clones, roughly 83% detected once. The clonotype comes from a woman between 45 and 60 years old in good health and CMV-seronegative. The rearrangement links TRBV7-6 to TRBJ2-7, with 9 nucleotides matching TRBD1. Sample: PBMCs. The CDR3 here is CASSKSGTGRSEQYF. The CDR3 DNA is TGTGCCAGCAGCAAATCTGGGACAGGGAGGTCCGAGCAGTACTTC.